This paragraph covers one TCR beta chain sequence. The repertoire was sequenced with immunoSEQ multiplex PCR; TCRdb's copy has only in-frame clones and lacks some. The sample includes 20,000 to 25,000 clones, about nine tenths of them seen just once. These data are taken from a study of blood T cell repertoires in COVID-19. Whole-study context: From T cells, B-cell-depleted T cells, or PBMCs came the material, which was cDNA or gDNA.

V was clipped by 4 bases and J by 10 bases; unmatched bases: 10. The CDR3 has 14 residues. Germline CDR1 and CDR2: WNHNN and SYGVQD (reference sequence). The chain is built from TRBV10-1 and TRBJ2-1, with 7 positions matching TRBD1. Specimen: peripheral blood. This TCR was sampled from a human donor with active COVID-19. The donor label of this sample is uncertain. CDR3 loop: CASSGRQGTGEQFF. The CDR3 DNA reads TGCGCCAGCAGTGGAAGACAGGGAACGGGGGAGCAGTTCTTC.